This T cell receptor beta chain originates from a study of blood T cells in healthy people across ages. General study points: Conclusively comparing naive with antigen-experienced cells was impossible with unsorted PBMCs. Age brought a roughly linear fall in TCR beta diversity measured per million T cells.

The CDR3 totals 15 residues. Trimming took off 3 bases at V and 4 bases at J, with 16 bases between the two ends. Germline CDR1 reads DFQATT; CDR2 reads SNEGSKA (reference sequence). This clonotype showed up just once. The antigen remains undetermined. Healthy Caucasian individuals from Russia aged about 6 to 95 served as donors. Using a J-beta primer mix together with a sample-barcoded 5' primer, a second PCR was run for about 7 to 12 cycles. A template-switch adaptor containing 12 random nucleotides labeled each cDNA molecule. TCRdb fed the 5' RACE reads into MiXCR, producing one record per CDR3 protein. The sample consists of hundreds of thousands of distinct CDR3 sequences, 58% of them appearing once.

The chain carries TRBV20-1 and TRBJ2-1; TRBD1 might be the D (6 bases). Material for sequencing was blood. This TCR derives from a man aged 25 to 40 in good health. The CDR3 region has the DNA TGCAGTGCTAGGTCCTTTGAGGGGGTATACAATGAGCAGTTCTTC. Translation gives CSARSFEGVYNEQFF.